These 6 T cell receptor beta chains originate from one sample sequenced in a study of blood T cell repertoires in COVID-19. TCRdb keeps only in-frame clones here, not all; method: immunoSEQ multiplex PCR. This table has about 320,000 clones, about 85% appearing once. Sequenced sample: PBMCs or T cells enriched from blood (not recorded which). These receptors were obtained from a woman aged 25 to 39 who had recovered from COVID-19.

The gene calls are TRBV30 and TRBJ2-3; perhaps TRBD2 as D (5 bases). The CDR3 runs to 11 residues. The germline V gene encodes CDR1 GTSNPN and CDR2 SVGIG (reference sequence). V lost 1 base to trimming and J lost 6 bases, with 5 bases between them. CDR3 coding DNA: TGTGCCTGGAGTGGCGGGGATACGCAGTATTTT. It is translated as CAWSGGDTQYF.

The chain is built from TRBV6-5 and TRBJ1-1, with a weak D call TRBD1 (5 bases). This CDR3 region has 15 residues. The germline gives CDR1 MNHEY, CDR2 SVGAGI. With 6 bases removed from V and 3 bases from J, the gap between germline ends came to 17 bases. The CDR3 spells CASSTRTWGDTEAFF. CDR3 DNA: TGTGCCAGCAGCACTCGGACGTGGGGCGACACTGAAGCTTTCTTT.

J is TRBJ1-3 and V is TRBV7-9, with 7 bases matching TRBD1. After removal of 2 bases from V and 3 bases from J, the junction contained 10 bases not matched to a gene. Germline CDR1 reads SEHNR; CDR2 reads FQNEAQ (reference sequence). The CDR3 is 17 amino acids. The chain's CDR3 is CASSLQFRGQVGNTIYF. In DNA, the CDR3 is TGTGCCAGCAGCTTACAATTCCGAGGACAGGTTGGAAACACCATATATTTT.

The V and J genes are TRBV11-2 and TRBJ1-2, with 9 nucleotides matching TRBD1. Germline CDR1 and CDR2: SGHAT and FQNNGV. V was clipped by 6 bases and J by 6 bases; unmatched bases: 5. The CDR3 is made up of 13 amino acids. In DNA form, the CDR3 reads TGTGCCAGCAGTCAGACAGGGGGGGATGGCTACACCTTC. Translated: CASSQTGGDGYTF.

The chain couples TRBV5-1 to TRBJ1-4, with TRBD1 identical over 9 bases. This CDR3 region has 15 residues. With 4 bases clipped from V and 5 bases from J, the junction kept 6 bases outside the gene matches. The germline CDR1 and CDR2 sequences are SGHRS and YFSETQ. CDR3 loop: CASSTGTGINEKLFF. The CDR3 DNA reads TGCGCCAGCAGCACAGGGACAGGGATAAATGAAAAACTGTTTTTT.

As regards this clone: At one boundary the junction diverges from the germline segment, which might be a read error. V and J are TRBV7-2 and TRBJ1-1, with unresolved D. Germline-derived CDR1 and CDR2 are SGHTA and FQGNSA. There are 13 residues in the CDR3. The CDR3 coding sequence is TGTGCCAGCATCTTACCCCTGAGGGCTGAAGCTTTCTTT. It encodes CASILPLRAEAFF.